Listed here are 18 T cell receptor beta chains from one sample, sequenced in a study of CD8+ T cells in alopecia areata. This sample's treatment: oral pan-JAK inhibitor, 5-10 mg twice daily. Following extraction, RNA underwent reverse transcription to cDNA, which served as the sequencing template. Clones were read by immunoSEQ multiplex PCR, and TCRdb kept only the in-frame ones, dropping some. The sample records about 210,000 clones, roughly two fifths being singletons. The specimen comprised CD4+ T cells sorted from blood, sampled at roughly week 36, from a patient treated with tofacitinib. The receptors originated from a human donor with alopecia areata.

The rearrangement uses TRBV9 and TRBJ2-5; 10 bases are a match to TRBD2. This CDR3 spans 15 amino acids. In germline, CDR1 is SGDLS, CDR2 YYNGEE. Trimming removed 4 bases from V and 5 bases from J; junction bases left unmatched: 8. The CDR3 DNA is TGTGCCAGCAGCCGAACTAGCGGGATCGTGGAGACCCAGTACTTC. It translates to CASSRTSGIVETQYF.

The CDR3 is CASSLSNGAFNEKLFF. The CDR3 DNA reads as TGTGCCAGCAGCTTATCCAACGGGGCCTTTAATGAAAAACTGTTTTTT. This chain connects TRBV7-8 to TRBJ1-4, with D possibly TRBD1 on 5 matching bases. This CDR3 spans 16 amino acids. V lost 2 bases and J 4 bases, leaving 14 bases between the germline ends. CDR1 is SGHVS, CDR2 FQNEAQ, per germline.

The chain is built from TRBV5-6 and TRBJ2-7; unclear D gene. The V end was cut by 3 bases, the J end by 4 bases, with 8 bases between. This CDR3 comprises 12 residues. Germline CDR1 is SGHDT and CDR2 is YYEEEE. The CDR3: CASSSGHYEQYF. The CDR3 DNA reads TGTGCCAGCAGCTCCGGGCATTACGAGCAGTACTTC.

The rearrangement links TRBV5-6 to TRBJ2-3; D might be TRBD1 or TRBD2, each matching 6 bases. V lost 0 bases and J 6 bases, leaving 14 bases between the germline ends. Germline V gene sequence: CDR1 SGHDT, CDR2 YYEEEE. The CDR3 is made up of 15 amino acids. CDR3 sequence: CASSLDFGGGDTQYF. In DNA, the CDR3 is TGTGCCAGCAGCTTGGATTTCGGAGGGGGGGATACGCAGTATTTT.

This clone came up once. The rearrangement joins TRBV5-1 to TRBJ2-7; TRBD2 is a possible D gene (6 bases). Germline V gene lookup returns CDR1 SGHRS and CDR2 YFSETQ. The V and J ends lost 0 bases and 10 bases respectively, with 11 bases between them. This CDR3 is 12 amino acids long. The CDR3 sequence is CASSLAGEDQYF. CDR3 in DNA: TGCGCCAGCAGCTTGGCCGGGGAGGACCAGTACTTC.

J is TRBJ2-1 and V is TRBV7-9; D is perhaps TRBD1 or TRBD2 (5 bases each). Germline V lookup: CDR1 SEHNR, CDR2 FQNEAQ (reference sequence). There are 14 residues in the CDR3. The V and J ends lost 5 bases and 7 bases respectively, with 15 bases between them. CDR3 sequence (DNA): TGTGCCAGCAGCCTTGACCGGGGACGGAATGAGCAGTTCTTC. Its translation is CASSLDRGRNEQFF.

This chain connects TRBV4-2 to TRBJ2-3, with D uncertain. The germline V gene encodes CDR1 LGHNA and CDR2 YNFKEQ. This CDR3 comprises 16 residues. Trimming took 0 bases from V and 0 from J, leaving 10 bases between them. The CDR3 nucleotides read TGTGCCAGCAGCCAAGAGGTATCCTCTAGCACAGATACGCAGTATTTT. Protein: CASSQEVSSSTDTQYF.

The chain employs TRBV19 and TRBJ2-5, with 12 bases fitting TRBD1. The germline V gene encodes CDR1 LNHDA and CDR2 SQIVND (reference sequence). J was trimmed by 4 bases and V by 7 bases; bases with no gene match: 4. This CDR3 is 14 amino acids long. Here the CDR3 reads CASKRDRGRETQYF. The CDR3 nucleotides are TGTGCCAGTAAGAGGGACAGGGGGCGAGAGACCCAGTACTTC.

On this clone: Compared with germline, one end of the junction differs, possibly owing to a read error. V gene TRBV20-1 combines with J gene TRBJ2-7; no firm D call. CDR1 DFQATT and CDR2 SNEGSKA come from the germline V gene (reference sequence). This CDR3 is 11 amino acids long. CDR3 nucleotides: TGCAGCGCTAAACGTCGGGACGAGCAGTACTTC. Amino acids: CSAKRRDEQYF.

CDR3 region: CASSTPAGAVNIQYF. The DNA of the CDR3 is TGTGCCAGTAGTACCCCCGCCGGGGCCGTAAACATTCAGTACTTC. This sequence joins TRBV19 and TRBJ2-4; D possibly uses TRBD1 or TRBD2 (5 bases each). CDR1 is LNHDA, CDR2 SQIVND, per germline (reference sequence). There are 15 residues in the CDR3. Trimming stripped 4 bases from V and 6 bases from J, with 16 bases between.

This chain links TRBV6-5 with TRBJ2-7, with D unresolved. V was trimmed by 7 bases and J by 5 bases, leaving 15 bases between them. This CDR3 spans 13 amino acids. Germline values: CDR1 MNHEY, CDR2 SVGAGI. For the CDR3, the DNA is TGTGCCAGCATGACATGGGCCCTACACGAGCAGTACTTC. This sequence encodes CASMTWALHEQYF.

This clone has a single count. This sequence joins TRBV19 and TRBJ1-2; D gene unclear. Germline assignment: CDR1 LNHDA and CDR2 SQIVND (reference sequence). Trimming removed 0 bases at V and 2 bases at J, with 7 bases between. There are 14 residues in the CDR3. The CDR3 is CASSIEVGNYGYTF. The CDR3, as DNA: TGTGCCAGTAGTATAGAGGTCGGGAACTATGGCTACACCTTC.

This clone was picked up a small number of times. V gene TRBV29-1 combines with J gene TRBJ2-1; 7 bases are a match to TRBD2. CDR1 and CDR2 from the germline V gene are SQVTM and ANQGSEA. The CDR3 is 14 amino acids. J was trimmed by 1 base and V by 5 bases; bases with no gene match: 5. The CDR3 DNA follows: TGCAGCGTTTACGCGGGAGTATCCTACAATGAGCAGTTCTTC. The encoded protein is CSVYAGVSYNEQFF.

This clone was picked up a small number of times. This rearrangement joins TRBV25-1 to TRBJ2-5; possible D gene TRBD1, 5 bases. This CDR3 is built from 14 residues. With 0 bases removed from V and 4 bases from J, the gap between germline ends came to 9 bases. CDR1 is MGHDK and CDR2 is SYGVNS in the germline V gene. CDR3 amino acids: CASSEYQGVETQYF. The CDR3 nucleotides are TGTGCCAGCAGTGAATATCAGGGTGTAGAGACCCAGTACTTC. The full variable domain, its missing parts supplied by reference TRBV25-1 and TRBJ2-5, is EADIYQTPRYLVIGTGKKITLECSQTMGHDKMYWYQQDPGMELHLIHYSYGVNSTEKGDLSSESTVSRIRTEHFPLTLESARPSHTSQYLCASSEYQGVETQYFGPGTRLLVL.

The chain carries TRBV5-4 and TRBJ1-2; 7 nucleotides line up with TRBD1. The V gene's germline CDR1 is SGHNT and CDR2 YYREEE (reference sequence). V lost 3 bases and J lost 2; bases outside the gene matches: 4. The CDR3 totals 14 residues. As DNA, the CDR3 is TGTGCCAGCAGCTACGACAGGGCGAACTATGGCTACACCTTC. This sequence encodes CASSYDRANYGYTF.

This chain joins TRBV27 and TRBJ2-1; 13 nucleotides align to TRBD2. The V gene end was trimmed by 1 base and the J gene end by 6 bases; junction bases not matched to a gene: 6. CDR1 is MNHEY and CDR2 is SMNVEV in the germline V gene (reference sequence). The CDR3 spans 17 residues. CDR3 region: CASSLWGLAGTGNEQFF. As DNA, the CDR3 is TGTGCCAGCAGTTTATGGGGACTAGCGGGGACCGGCAATGAGCAGTTCTTC.

This clone was picked up a small number of times. CDR3: CASSFTGADTQYF. In DNA form, the CDR3 reads TGTGCCAGCAGTTTTACAGGGGCAGATACGCAGTATTTT. The V call is TRBV7-8, the J call TRBJ2-3, with TRBD1 matching 7 bases. CDR1 and CDR2 from the germline V gene are SGHVS and FQNEAQ. J gave up 4 bases and V 6 bases, and 4 bases lay outside the gene matches. This CDR3 region has 13 residues.

The chain has TRBV30 and TRBJ2-1, with D possibly matching TRBD2 (6 bases). Germline V gene data show CDR1 as GTSNPN and CDR2 as SVGIG (reference sequence). The V end lost 5 bases, the J end lost 4 bases, and 15 bases lay between the germline ends. This CDR3 spans 14 amino acids. The CDR3 coding sequence is TGTGCCTGGGGCCGGGAGAATTCGTACAATGAGCAGTTCTTC. Translated, it gives CAWGRENSYNEQFF. The full variable domain, completed using reference TRBV30 and TRBJ2-1, is SQTIHQWPATLVQPVGSPLSLECTVEGTSNPNLYWYRQAAGRGLQLLFYSVGIGQISSEVPQNLSASRPQDRQFILSSKKLLLSDSGFYLCAWGRENSYNEQFFGPGTRLTVL.